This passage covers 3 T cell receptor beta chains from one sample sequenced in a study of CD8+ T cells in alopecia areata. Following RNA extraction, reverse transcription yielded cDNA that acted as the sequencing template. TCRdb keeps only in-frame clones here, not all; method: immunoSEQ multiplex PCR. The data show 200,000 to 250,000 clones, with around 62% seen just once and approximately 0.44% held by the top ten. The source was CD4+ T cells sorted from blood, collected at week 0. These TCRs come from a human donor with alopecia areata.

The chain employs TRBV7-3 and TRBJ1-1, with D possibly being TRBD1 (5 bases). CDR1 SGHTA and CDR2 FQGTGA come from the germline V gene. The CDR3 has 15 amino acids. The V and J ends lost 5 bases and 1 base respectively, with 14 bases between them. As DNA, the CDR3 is TGTGCCAGCAGCCCTAGGATGGACAAGAACACTGAAGCTTTCTTT. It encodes CASSPRMDKNTEAFF.

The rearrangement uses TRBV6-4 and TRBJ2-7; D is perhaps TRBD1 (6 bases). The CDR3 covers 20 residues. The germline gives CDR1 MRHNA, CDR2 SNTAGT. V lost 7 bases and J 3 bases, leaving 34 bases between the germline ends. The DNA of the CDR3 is TGTGCCAGCATTAACAGGGCGCGGCGAAGAACCGCCCCAGAGGACTACGAGCAGTACTTC. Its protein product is CASINRARRRTAPEDYEQYF.

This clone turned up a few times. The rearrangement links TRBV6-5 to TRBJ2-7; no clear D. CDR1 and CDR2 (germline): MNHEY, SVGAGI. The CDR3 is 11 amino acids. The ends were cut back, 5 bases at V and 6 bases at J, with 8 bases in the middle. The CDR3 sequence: CASSQLPEQYF. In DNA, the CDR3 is TGTGCCAGCAGTCAGCTCCCCGAGCAGTACTTC.